This T cell receptor beta chain stems from a study of OX40 agonist ivuxolimab in advanced cancers. Trimming removed 0 bases from V and 4 bases from J; junction bases left unmatched: 5. CDR1 is MGHRA and CDR2 is YSYEKL in the germline V gene. The CDR3 runs 15 residues. Profiling relied on immunoSEQ multiplex PCR, and the TCRdb table lists in-frame clones only, not all of them. The sample contains about 52,000 clones, around 85% of which appear only once. This clonotype originated in an adult with an advanced solid tumor such as melanoma, head and neck, liver or kidney cancer. The specimen was CD4+ or CD8+ T cells sorted from blood, collected in a trial of the OX40 agonist ivuxolimab. This rearrangement joins TRBV4-1 to TRBJ1-2; 7 nucleotides agree with TRBD1. The CDR3 nucleotides read TGCGCCAGCAGCCAAGACGGAGGGGGCGTCTATGGCTACACCTTC. Protein product: CASSQDGGGVYGYTF.